These 18 T cell receptor beta chains share one sample of origin, sequenced in a study of cytomegalovirus exposure and HLA in healthy donors. Vbeta (60) and Jbeta (13) primers were used in the PCR. The assay was immunoSEQ multiplex PCR, and TCRdb's table has in-frame clones only and misses some. Of roughly 150,000 clones in the sample, 80% were seen once. The sequencing input was PBMCs. Receptor source: a woman aged 40-49 years in good health and CMV-seronegative.

The chain carries TRBV27 and TRBJ1-1; 9 bases agree with TRBD1. The CDR3 totals 17 residues. V lost 6 bases, J lost 1 base, and 12 bases stayed unmatched. Germline values: CDR1 MNHEY, CDR2 SMNVEV (reference sequence). In DNA, the CDR3 is TGTGCCAGCAGCCTTCACGGACAGGGGAATGCGAACACTGAAGCTTTCTTT. Translated, it gives CASSLHGQGNANTEAFF.

This clone showed up just a few times. The rearrangement links TRBV6-6 to TRBJ1-3, with 7 bases identical to TRBD1. CDR3 length: 16 amino acids. CDR1 MNHNY and CDR2 SVGAGI come from the germline V gene (reference sequence). Trimming took 0 bases from V and 2 from J; bases not matched to a gene: 4. In nucleotides, the CDR3 is TGTGCCAGCAGTTACTCGGGACAGAGAACTGGAAACACCATATATTTT. Amino acids: CASSYSGQRTGNTIYF.

In regard to this clone: One end of the junction does not line up with germline, which may come from a read error. This chain connects TRBV7-9 to TRBJ2-7; weak D call: TRBD1 (5 bases). Germline V gene data show CDR1 as SEHNR and CDR2 as FQNEAQ (reference sequence). The CDR3 spans 15 residues. CDR3 coding DNA: TGTTCCAGCAGCTTAGAGGTGGGCAGGGTGGGGGAGCAGTACTTC. It specifies CSSSLEVGRVGEQYF.

The rearrangement uses TRBV28 and TRBJ2-7; 7 positions match TRBD1. Germline values: CDR1 MDHEN, CDR2 SYDVKM. V was pared by 6 bases and J by 0 bases, with 8 bases of the junction left unmatched. The CDR3 totals 15 residues. The CDR3 sequence: CASRSTGDSSYEQYF. In nucleotides, the CDR3 is TGTGCCAGCAGGTCAACAGGGGACAGCTCCTACGAGCAGTACTTC.

The chain has TRBV5-1 and TRBJ2-7; 14 bases align to TRBD2. The CDR3 consists of 17 residues. The V and J ends lost 4 bases and 0 bases, in that order; junction bases with no gene match: 6. Germline values: CDR1 SGHRS, CDR2 YFSETQ. The CDR3 reads CASSRWTSGRSSYEQYF. CDR3 nucleotide sequence: TGCGCCAGCAGCCGCTGGACTAGCGGGAGGAGCTCCTACGAGCAGTACTTC.

This clone has only one observation. This chain joins TRBV11-2 and TRBJ2-3, with D possibly matching TRBD2 (6 bases). This CDR3 contains 16 residues. CDR1 is SGHAT, CDR2 FQNNGV, per germline. V dropped 5 bases and J dropped 2 bases, with 17 bases sitting between them. This CDR3 reads CASSPGTSRITDTQYF. The CDR3 DNA reads as TGTGCCAGCAGCCCTGGGACTTCCAGAATCACAGATACGCAGTATTTT. The entire variable domain, with the rest obtained from reference TRBV11-2 and TRBJ2-3, is as follows: EAGVAQSPRYKIIEKRQSVAFWCNPISGHATLYWYQQILGQGPKLLIQFQNNGVVDDSQLPKDRFSAERLKGVDSTLKIQPAKLEDSAVYLCASSPGTSRITDTQYFGPGTRLTVL.

The chain recombines TRBV28 with TRBJ2-1; possibly TRBD1 for D (6 bases). The CDR3 spans 11 residues. V lost 5 bases and J 13 bases, leaving 12 bases between the germline ends. Germline values: CDR1 MDHEN, CDR2 SYDVKM. CDR3 bases: TGTGCCAGCAGTGTCCGGGACAAACAGTTCTTC. The encoded protein is CASSVRDKQFF.

This rearrangement joins TRBV6-1 to TRBJ1-5; a possible D gene is TRBD1 (5 bases). V dropped 6 bases and J dropped 7 bases, with 16 bases sitting between them. CDR1 and CDR2 (germline): MNHNS, SASEGT. The CDR3 runs to 14 residues. The CDR3 reads CASRTSGEGQPQHF. CDR3 in DNA: TGTGCCAGCAGGACCTCGGGAGAGGGGCAGCCCCAGCATTTT.

J is TRBJ1-2 and V is TRBV5-6, with D perhaps TRBD1 (5 bases). Per the germline V gene, CDR1 is SGHDT and CDR2 is YYEEEE. The CDR3 contains 15 residues. V lost 0 bases, J lost 3 bases, and 12 bases lay in between. The CDR3 spells CASSLVLAGDYGYTF. CDR3 bases: TGTGCCAGCAGCTTGGTACTCGCGGGGGACTATGGCTACACCTTC.

A few counts support this clone. The rearrangement uses TRBV20-1 and TRBJ2-7, with TRBD2 identical over 8 bases. Germline V gene sequence: CDR1 DFQATT, CDR2 SNEGSKA (reference sequence). The CDR3 is 11 residues long. V lost 6 bases and J lost 7; bases outside the gene matches: 5. In DNA form, the CDR3 reads TGCAGTGCCGCACTAGCGGAGGAGCAGTACTTC. It is translated as CSAALAEEQYF.

This chain uses TRBV7-9 with TRBJ2-7, with 8 bases identical to TRBD1. The V gene end was trimmed by 4 bases and the J gene end by 6 bases; junction bases not matched to a gene: 11. CDR3 length: 15 residues. Germline V gene data show CDR1 as SEHNR and CDR2 as FQNEAQ (reference sequence). For the CDR3, the DNA is TGTGCCAGCAGCTGGGTGGCAGGACAGGGAGGCGAGCAGTACTTC. Amino acids: CASSWVAGQGGEQYF.

The rearrangement uses TRBV10-3 and TRBJ2-5; a possible D gene is TRBD1 (5 bases). The J call could be wrong; TRBJ2-7 is a better fit for the DNA end. The CDR3 sequence is 11 residues long. Germline loops: CDR1 ENHRY, CDR2 SYGVKD. The CDR3, as DNA: TGTGCCATCAGTGAAGGGGTCGAGCAGTACTTC. Protein: CAISEGVEQYF.

This clone showed up just once. The chain carries TRBV19 and TRBJ2-5; 8 nucleotides agree with TRBD2. From germline, CDR1 is LNHDA and CDR2 SQIVND (reference sequence). The CDR3 sequence is 12 residues long. The J segment lost 5 bases and the V segment lost 6 bases, leaving 2 bases of the junction unmatched. CDR3: CASSRGRETQYF. Written as DNA, the CDR3 is TGTGCCAGTAGCCGCGGGAGGGAGACCCAGTACTTC.

The chain is built from TRBV6-5 and TRBJ1-2, with D possibly being TRBD1 (5 bases). In germline, CDR1 is MNHEY, CDR2 SVGAGI. Trimming shortened V by 6 bases and J by 5 bases, and 13 bases separated the two germline ends. This CDR3 comprises 13 residues. In DNA, the CDR3 is TGTGCCAGCAGCCAGACCCAGGGATATGGCTACACCTTC. It is translated as CASSQTQGYGYTF.

The V call is TRBV28, the J call TRBJ2-5; 7 bases are shared with TRBD2. V lost 2 bases and J lost 4; bases outside the gene matches: 4. The CDR3 is 14 amino acids. Germline V CDR1 and CDR2: MDHEN, SYDVKM. DNA for the CDR3: TGTGCCAGCAGTTTACAGCGGGGCGGAGAGACCCAGTACTTC. Encoded protein: CASSLQRGGETQYF.

This chain uses TRBV7-3 with TRBJ2-5, with 8 bases aligning to TRBD1. The CDR3 extends over 15 amino acids. CDR1 is SGHTA and CDR2 is FQGTGA in the germline V gene. J lost 5 bases, V lost 1 base, and 6 bases had no gene match. The CDR3 loop is CASSLNAGGLETQYF. In nucleotides, the CDR3 is TGTGCCAGCAGCTTAAACGCAGGGGGCTTGGAGACCCAGTACTTC.

V gene TRBV18 combines with J gene TRBJ2-7; possible D gene TRBD2, 6 bases. Per the germline V gene, CDR1 is KGHSH and CDR2 is LQKENI. V shed 2 bases and J shed 4 bases, with 12 bases lying between them. The CDR3 length is 14 residues. CDR3 nucleotides: TGTGCCAGCTCACCAGAGGCAGGGAGGTACGAGCAGTACTTC. It codes for CASSPEAGRYEQYF.

The chain employs TRBV9 and TRBJ2-1, with TRBD2 identical over 8 bases. The CDR3 extends over 15 amino acids. Per the germline V gene, CDR1 is SGDLS and CDR2 is YYNGEE. J lost 8 bases, V lost 3 bases, and 10 bases had no gene match. CDR3 residues: CASSGLKREFDEQFF. CDR3 nucleotide sequence: TGTGCCAGCAGCGGACTCAAGCGGGAGTTCGATGAGCAGTTCTTC.